This T cell receptor (beta chain) is drawn from a study of T cells in localized non-small cell lung cancer. Assay used: immunoSEQ multiplex PCR; TCRdb lists only in-frame clones, some missing. The sample lists about 130,000 clones; 80% to 90% were seen once. With regard to this clone: The antigen is unknown.

Germline V lookup: CDR1 SGHTA, CDR2 FQGTGA. With 5 bases removed from V and 6 bases from J, the gap between germline ends came to 14 bases. The CDR3 has 13 amino acids. The study's findings and limits: Adjacent lung was found to contain a median about 55 of the top 100 tumor clones.

This TCR derives from a female donor aged 60 or older with stage I lung adenocarcinoma. The chain couples TRBV7-3 to TRBJ2-7; perhaps TRBD1 as D (6 bases). Source: peripheral blood, taken before any cancer treatment. The DNA of the CDR3 is TGTGCCAGCAGCCTAGGTTCAGGGGCCGAGCAGTACTTC. This encodes CASSLGSGAEQYF.